This T cell receptor beta chain was profiled in a study of cytomegalovirus exposure and HLA in healthy donors. Turning to the study itself: Some 77 million unique TCRs from HLA-typed donors were held in an early release of data.

V lost 3 bases, J lost 8 bases, and 3 bases stayed unmatched. This CDR3 spans 15 amino acids. CDR1 and CDR2 (germline): LNHDA, SQIVND (reference sequence). Note on this clone: Its antigen is undetermined.

The primer mix had 60 Vbeta and 13 Jbeta primers. The data were produced by immunoSEQ multiplex PCR, yet TCRdb's version contains in-frame clones alone and is incomplete. Of roughly 190,000 clones listed, about four fifths are singletons. Study results and caveats: Among TCR beta chains, those listed as cytomegalovirus-associated numbered some 170. Differences between HLA loci emerged in a later analysis of TCR association rates, with DRB1 most and HLA-C fewest.

This rearrangement joins TRBV19 to TRBJ2-1; TRBD2 matches at 14 bases. Sequenced sample: PBMCs. The receptor was derived from a woman aged 50 to 65 in good health and CMV-seronegative. CDR3 loop: CASSMWTSGRYEQFF. As DNA, the CDR3 is TGTGCCAGTAGTATGTGGACTAGCGGGAGGTATGAGCAGTTCTTC.